The clone carrying this T cell receptor (beta chain) occurred a few times. Its specificity is not known. The data belong to a study of neurological immune-mediated disorders. The cDNA was generated by 5'RACE with 10-nucleotide random UMIs. TCRdb reprocessed the 5' RACE reads with MiXCR, giving one entry per CDR3 protein. The data contain tens of thousands of distinct CDR3 sequences, about 16% of them singletons. Study-level findings and limits: CDR3 amino acid sequences of expanded clones were not shared across subjects, a result suggesting private repertoires in all groups.

Time point meaning: technical triplicate 3. CD4+ or CD8+ T cells at a count of about a million served as input for the sorted libraries. The receptor comes from a female donor with HTLV-1-associated myelopathy (HAM/TSP). The sequencing sample was made of CD4+ T cells from blood.

The CDR3 DNA follows: TGTGCCAGCAGTTACTGGGGACAGGGAAAGACCCAGTACTTC. The encoded protein is CASSYWGQGKTQYF. The J gene is TRBJ2-5, the V gene TRBV6-2 or TRBV6-3; the match to TRBD1 covers 9 bases. The germline V gene has CDR1 MNHEY and CDR2 SVGEGT. J gave up 6 bases and V 1 base, and 3 bases lay outside the gene matches. This CDR3 has 14 amino acids.